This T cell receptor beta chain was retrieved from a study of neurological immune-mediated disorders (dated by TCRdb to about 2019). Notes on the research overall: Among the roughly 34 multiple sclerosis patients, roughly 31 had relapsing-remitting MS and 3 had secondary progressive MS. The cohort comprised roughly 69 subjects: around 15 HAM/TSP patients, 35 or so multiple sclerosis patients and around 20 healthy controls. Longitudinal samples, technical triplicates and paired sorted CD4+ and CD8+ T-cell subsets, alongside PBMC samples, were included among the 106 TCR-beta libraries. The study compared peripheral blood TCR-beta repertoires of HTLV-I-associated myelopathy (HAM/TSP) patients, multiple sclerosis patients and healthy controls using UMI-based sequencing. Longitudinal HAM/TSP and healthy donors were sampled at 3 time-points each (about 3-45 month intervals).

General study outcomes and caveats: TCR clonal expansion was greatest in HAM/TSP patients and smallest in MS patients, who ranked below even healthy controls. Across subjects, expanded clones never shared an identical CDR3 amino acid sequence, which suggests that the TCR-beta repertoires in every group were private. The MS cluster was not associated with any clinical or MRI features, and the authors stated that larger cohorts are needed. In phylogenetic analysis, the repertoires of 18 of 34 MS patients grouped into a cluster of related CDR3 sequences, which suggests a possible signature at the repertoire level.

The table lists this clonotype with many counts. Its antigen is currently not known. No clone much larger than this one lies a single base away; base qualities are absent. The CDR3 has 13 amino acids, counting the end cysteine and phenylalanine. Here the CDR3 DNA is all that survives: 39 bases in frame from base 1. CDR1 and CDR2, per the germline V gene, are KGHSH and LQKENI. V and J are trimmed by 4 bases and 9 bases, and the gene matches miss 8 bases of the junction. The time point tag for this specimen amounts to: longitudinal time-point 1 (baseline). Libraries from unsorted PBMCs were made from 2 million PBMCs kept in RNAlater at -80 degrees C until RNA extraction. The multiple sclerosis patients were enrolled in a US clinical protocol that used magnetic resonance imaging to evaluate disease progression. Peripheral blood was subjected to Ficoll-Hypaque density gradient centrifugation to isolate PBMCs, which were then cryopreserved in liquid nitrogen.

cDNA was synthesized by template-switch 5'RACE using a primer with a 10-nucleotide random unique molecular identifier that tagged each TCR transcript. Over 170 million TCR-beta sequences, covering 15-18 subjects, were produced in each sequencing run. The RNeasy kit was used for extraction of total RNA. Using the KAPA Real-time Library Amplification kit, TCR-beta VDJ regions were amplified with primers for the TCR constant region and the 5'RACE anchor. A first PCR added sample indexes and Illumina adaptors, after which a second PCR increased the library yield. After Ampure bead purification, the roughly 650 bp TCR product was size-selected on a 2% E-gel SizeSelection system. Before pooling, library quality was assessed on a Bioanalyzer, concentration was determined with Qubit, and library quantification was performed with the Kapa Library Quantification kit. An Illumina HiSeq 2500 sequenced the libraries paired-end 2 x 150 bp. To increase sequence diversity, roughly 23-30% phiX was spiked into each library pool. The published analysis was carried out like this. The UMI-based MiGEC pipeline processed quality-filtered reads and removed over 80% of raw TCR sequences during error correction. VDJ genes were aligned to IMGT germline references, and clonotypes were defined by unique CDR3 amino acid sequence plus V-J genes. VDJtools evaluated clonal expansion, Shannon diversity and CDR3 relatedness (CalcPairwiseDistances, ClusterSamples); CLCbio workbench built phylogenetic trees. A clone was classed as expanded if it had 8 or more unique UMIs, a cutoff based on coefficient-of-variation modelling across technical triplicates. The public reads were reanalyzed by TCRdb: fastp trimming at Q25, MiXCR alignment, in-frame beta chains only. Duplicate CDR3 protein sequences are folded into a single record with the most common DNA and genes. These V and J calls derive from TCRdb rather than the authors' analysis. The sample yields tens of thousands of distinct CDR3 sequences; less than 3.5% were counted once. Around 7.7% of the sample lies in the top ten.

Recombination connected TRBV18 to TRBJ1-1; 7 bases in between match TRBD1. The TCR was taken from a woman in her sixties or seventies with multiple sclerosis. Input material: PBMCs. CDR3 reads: CASSRAGTEQAFF. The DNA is TGTGCCAGCTCACGAGCCGGGACAGAGCAAGCTTTCTTT.